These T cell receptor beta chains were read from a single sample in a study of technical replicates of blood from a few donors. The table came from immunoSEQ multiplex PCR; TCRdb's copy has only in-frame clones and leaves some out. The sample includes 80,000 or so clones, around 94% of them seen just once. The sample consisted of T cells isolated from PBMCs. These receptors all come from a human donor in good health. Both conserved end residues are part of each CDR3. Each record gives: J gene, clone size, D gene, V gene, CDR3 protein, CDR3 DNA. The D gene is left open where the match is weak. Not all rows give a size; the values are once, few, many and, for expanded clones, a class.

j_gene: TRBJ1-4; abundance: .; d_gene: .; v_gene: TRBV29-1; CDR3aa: CSVESGGKLFF; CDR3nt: TGCAGCGTTGAGTCTGGAGGAAAACTGTTTTTT
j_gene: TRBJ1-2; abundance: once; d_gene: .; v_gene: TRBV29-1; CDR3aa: CSVVGGADYGYTF; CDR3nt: TGCAGCGTCGTTGGGGGCGCGGACTATGGCTACACCTTC
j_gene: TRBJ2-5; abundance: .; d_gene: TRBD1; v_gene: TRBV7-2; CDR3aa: CASSGGQVQETQYF; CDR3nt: TGTGCCAGCAGCGGGGGACAGGTACAAGAGACCCAGTACTTC
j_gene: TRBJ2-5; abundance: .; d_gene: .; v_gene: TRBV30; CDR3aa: CAWSVEARVTQYF; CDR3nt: TGTGCCTGGAGTGTAGAAGCACGGGTAACCCAGTACTTC
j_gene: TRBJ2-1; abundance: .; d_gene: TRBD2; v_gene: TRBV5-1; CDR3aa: CASSLSYEREVNEQFF; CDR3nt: TGCGCCAGCAGCTTGTCGTATGAGCGGGAGGTCAATGAGCAGTTCTTC
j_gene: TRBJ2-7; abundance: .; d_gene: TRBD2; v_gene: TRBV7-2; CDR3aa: CASRRSGRAPEQYF; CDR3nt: TGTGCCAGCAGACGCAGCGGGAGGGCCCCCGAGCAGTACTTC
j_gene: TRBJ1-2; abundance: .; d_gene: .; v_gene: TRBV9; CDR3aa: CASSGGRSGSANYGYTF; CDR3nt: TGTGCCAGCAGCGGCGGGAGATCAGGTTCAGCTAACTATGGCTACACCTTC
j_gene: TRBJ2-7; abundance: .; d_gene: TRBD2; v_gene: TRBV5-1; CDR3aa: CASSLLAGGLDEQYF; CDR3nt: TGCGCCAGCAGCCTACTAGCGGGAGGGTTGGACGAGCAGTACTTC
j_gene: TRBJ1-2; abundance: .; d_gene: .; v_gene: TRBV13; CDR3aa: CASRLVPNRALNYGYTF; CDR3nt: TGTGCCAGCAGATTGGTCCCCAACAGGGCCCTGAACTATGGCTACACCTTC
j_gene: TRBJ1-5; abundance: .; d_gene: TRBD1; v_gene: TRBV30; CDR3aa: CAWSGQGGDQPQHF; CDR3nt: TGTGCCTGGAGTGGACAGGGCGGGGATCAGCCCCAGCATTTT
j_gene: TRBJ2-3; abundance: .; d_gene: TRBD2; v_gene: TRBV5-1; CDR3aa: CASSYGTSGSGAQYF; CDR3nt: TGCGCCAGCAGCTATGGGACTAGCGGGAGTGGTGCGCAGTATTTT
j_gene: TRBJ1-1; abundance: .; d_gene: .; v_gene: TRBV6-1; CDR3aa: CASSEGGVGAFF; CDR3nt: TGTGCCAGCAGTGAAGGGGGGGTCGGGGCTTTCTTT